These 30 T cell receptor beta chains were all obtained from the same sample, sequenced in a study of CD8 T cells in ankylosing spondylitis. Each CDR3 protein is one row after TCRdb ran MiXCR on the 5' RACE reads. The table lists around 90,000 distinct CDR3 sequences, around 25% of them singletons, with roughly three fifths in the top ten. Sequencing was done on a sample of blood, either unsorted or a sorted T cell fraction (not recorded which). The receptors were sampled from a male donor with ankylosing spondylitis or in good health (not recorded which).

The chain employs TRBV10-3 and TRBJ1-1, with a possible D match to TRBD1 (5 bases). Per germline, CDR1 ENHRY and CDR2 SYGVKD. This CDR3 is built from 13 residues. V shed 6 bases and J shed 1 base, with 9 bases lying between them. The CDR3 coding sequence is TGTGCCATCAGCAGGGCAGGGAACACTGAAGCTTTCTTT. Its translation is CAISRAGNTEAFF.

The chain is built from TRBV20-1 and TRBJ2-3; 11 bases are a match to TRBD2. V dropped 0 bases and J dropped 3; count of bases not matched to a gene: 8. The germline V gene encodes CDR1 DFQATT and CDR2 SNEGSKA (reference sequence). The CDR3 consists of 17 residues. This chain's CDR3 is CSARDPLTSGNTDTQYF. CDR3 DNA sequence: TGCAGTGCTAGAGACCCCTTGACTAGCGGGAATACAGATACGCAGTATTTT.

The genes are TRBV7-8 and TRBJ2-3; 10 nucleotides match TRBD1. V shed 4 bases and J 13 bases; nucleotides not matched to a gene: 11. CDR1 is SGHVS and CDR2 is FQNEAQ in the germline V gene. The CDR3 length is 14 residues. CDR3 sequence: CASSSPGQGSQEYF. For the CDR3, the DNA is TGTGCCAGCAGCTCTCCGGGACAGGGGTCCCAGGAGTATTTT.

The chain combines TRBV5-1 with TRBJ2-7; 10 bases agree with TRBD2. The CDR3 runs to 12 residues. In germline, CDR1 is SGHRS, CDR2 YFSETQ. J gave up 5 bases and V 7 bases, and 3 bases lay outside the gene matches. This chain's CDR3 is CASRGLADEQYF. CDR3 nucleotide sequence: TGCGCCAGCCGCGGACTAGCGGACGAGCAGTACTTC.

This chain links TRBV5-1 with TRBJ2-5, with TRBD1 matching over 9 bases. The trim removed 4 bases at V and 3 bases at J, leaving 7 bases unmatched. Per the germline V gene, CDR1 is SGHRS and CDR2 is YFSETQ. The CDR3 extends over 15 amino acids. As DNA, the CDR3 is TGCGCCAGCAGCCATCCGACAGGGGGTAAAGAGACCCAGTACTTC. Encoded protein: CASSHPTGGKETQYF.

The V and J genes are TRBV28 and TRBJ1-5; D gene uncertain. Germline V CDR1 and CDR2: MDHEN, SYDVKM. The CDR3 runs to 13 residues. The V end was cut by 6 bases, the J end by 7 bases, with 13 bases between. The CDR3 coding sequence is TGTGCCAGCAGAACCCCAGGTGGGCAGCCCCAGCATTTT. As protein: CASRTPGGQPQHF.

The chain links TRBV13 to TRBJ2-1, with 8 bases lining up with TRBD2. The CDR3 length is 16 residues. The J segment lost 4 bases and the V segment lost 4 bases, leaving 9 bases of the junction unmatched. Germline CDR1 PRHDT, CDR2 FYEKMQ (reference sequence). CDR3 DNA sequence: TGTGCCAGCAGCTCCTCATGGCGGGAGGATTACAATGAGCAGTTCTTC. This sequence encodes CASSSSWREDYNEQFF.

V is TRBV29-1 and J is TRBJ2-7, with D unclear. The CDR3 has 12 amino acids. In germline, CDR1 is SQVTM, CDR2 ANQGSEA. The V end lost 4 bases, the J end lost 9 bases, and 16 bases lay between the germline ends. This chain's CDR3 is CSVVGSPLVQYF. CDR3 coding DNA: TGCAGCGTTGTGGGCAGTCCTCTTGTGCAGTACTTC.

J is TRBJ1-1 and V is TRBV5-6, with 9 positions matching TRBD1. This CDR3 contains 15 residues. V lost 4 bases and J lost 1; bases outside the gene matches: 5. The germline CDR1 and CDR2 sequences are SGHDT and YYEEEE. The CDR3 here is CASSPYRGPNTEAFF. CDR3 coding DNA: TGTGCCAGCAGCCCCTACAGGGGGCCGAACACTGAAGCTTTCTTT.

This clonotype was seen more than once but under ten times. This chain links TRBV20-1 with TRBJ2-1; D gene uncertain. The V gene lost 6 bases and the J gene lost 3 bases, with 12 bases spanning the gap. The CDR3 spans 13 residues. Germline V gives CDR1 DFQATT, CDR2 SNEGSKA (reference sequence). CDR3 region: CSAPLSFYNEQFF. The CDR3 DNA reads TGCAGTGCCCCACTGAGCTTCTACAATGAGCAGTTCTTC.

This chain joins TRBV20-1 and TRBJ2-2, with D maybe TRBD2 (6 bases). V lost 5 bases, J lost 4 bases, and 11 bases lay in between. Germline CDR1 and CDR2: DFQATT and SNEGSKA (reference sequence). The CDR3 has 13 residues. As DNA, the CDR3 is TGCAGTGCTCTGAGGGGAGGCACCGGGGAGCTGTTTTTT. Protein: CSALRGGTGELFF.

V and J are TRBV5-1 and TRBJ1-1; D ambiguous. Between the trimmed V and J ends, which lost 1 base and 1 base, there was a span of 11 bases. The germline V gene encodes CDR1 SGHRS and CDR2 YFSETQ. The CDR3 is 15 residues long. The chain's CDR3 is CASSLRSGENTEAFF. CDR3 DNA sequence: TGCGCCAGCAGCTTGAGATCAGGCGAGAACACTGAAGCTTTCTTT.

The sample holds many counts of this clonotype. The V call is TRBV24-1, the J call TRBJ2-3; the D is unclear. Germline CDR1 is KGHDR and CDR2 is SFDVKD. The length of the CDR3 is 12 residues. Deletions cut 4 bases from V and 11 bases from J, with 12 bases between. CDR3 nucleotide sequence: TGTGCCACCAGTGAGGGGTCGGCAGAGCAGTATTTT. The encoded protein is CATSEGSAEQYF.

The rearrangement joins TRBV20-1 to TRBJ2-3, with TRBD1 matching 10 bases. After removal of 7 bases from V and 1 base from J, the junction contained 8 bases not matched to a gene. The CDR3 contains 15 residues. In germline, CDR1 is DFQATT, CDR2 SNEGSKA (reference sequence). CDR3 protein: CSVGDRGAGTDTQYF. DNA of the CDR3: TGCAGTGTGGGGGACAGGGGTGCGGGCACAGATACGCAGTATTTT.

This chain's CDR3 is CASSLTTGGNEQFF. CDR3 sequence (DNA): TGCGCCAGCAGCTTGACTACGGGCGGCAATGAGCAGTTCTTC. The chain has TRBV5-1 and TRBJ2-1; no clear D gene. The CDR3 runs 14 residues. With 1 base removed from V and 6 bases from J, the gap between germline ends came to 11 bases. Germline CDR1 SGHRS, CDR2 YFSETQ.

The chain links TRBV7-9 to TRBJ1-2; D call uncertain. The CDR3 has 14 residues. Germline CDR1 is SEHNR and CDR2 is FQNEAQ (reference sequence). Trimming removed 0 bases from V and 6 bases from J, with 11 bases in between. DNA of the CDR3: TGTGCCAGCAGCTTAGCCCCCCAGGTTAATGGCTACACCTTC. Amino acids: CASSLAPQVNGYTF.

V and J are TRBV24-1 and TRBJ2-1; the match to TRBD1 covers 12 bases. There are 16 residues in the CDR3. The junction had 7 bases not matched to a gene; V was cut back by 4 bases and J by 7 bases. Germline V lookup: CDR1 KGHDR, CDR2 SFDVKD. The CDR3 here is CATSDTGTGGPNEQFF. CDR3 DNA sequence: TGTGCCACCAGTGACACCGGGACAGGGGGCCCGAATGAGCAGTTCTTC.

This clonotype appeared many times. The chain has TRBV5-1 and TRBJ1-6; 8 nucleotides line up with TRBD1. The CDR3 extends over 18 amino acids. Germline trimming cut 3 bases from V and 7 bases from J; bases unmatched to any gene: 15. The germline CDR1 and CDR2 sequences are SGHRS and YFSETQ. As DNA, the CDR3 is TGCGCCAGCAGCTCCAGACCCCAGGGGGCAGTTAACAATTCACCCCTCCACTTT. Amino acid sequence: CASSSRPQGAVNNSPLHF.

The V and J genes are TRBV7-2 and TRBJ2-3; D is unresolved. Germline CDR1 and CDR2: SGHTA and FQGNSA. The V and J ends lost 2 bases and 8 bases respectively, with 5 bases between them. The CDR3 is made up of 11 amino acids. The CDR3 DNA sequence: TGTGCCAGCAGCTTAATGGTTACGCAGTATTTT. It is translated as CASSLMVTQYF.

The V gene is TRBV19, the J gene TRBJ1-5; possible D gene TRBD1, 6 bases. V was trimmed by 5 bases and J by 4 bases, leaving 12 bases between them. The germline CDR1 and CDR2 sequences are LNHDA and SQIVND (reference sequence). This CDR3 comprises 14 residues. CDR3 nucleotides: TGTGCCAGTAGTTACACAGGGAGGAATCAGCCCCAGCATTTT. Translation gives CASSYTGRNQPQHF.

This clonotype appeared a few times. The chain links TRBV7-2 to TRBJ1-3; D ambiguous. V was cut by 2 bases and J by 0 bases, with 14 bases left in between. The CDR3 runs 17 residues. Germline loops: CDR1 SGHTA, CDR2 FQGNSA. Written as DNA, the CDR3 is TGTGCCAGCAGCTTATCAGCAGGAACCTTCTCTGGAAACACCATATATTTT. Its protein is CASSLSAGTFSGNTIYF.

This clonotype was detected only a few times. The chain combines TRBV7-9 with TRBJ2-7; 8 bases agree with TRBD2. CDR3 length: 14 amino acids. Germline V gene data show CDR1 as SEHNR and CDR2 as FQNEAQ (reference sequence). V trimming: 1 base; J trimming: 3 bases; junction bases outside the gene matches: 2. DNA for the CDR3: TGTGCCAGCAGCTTAGTTAGCGGGGTCTACGAGCAGTACTTC. Translation gives CASSLVSGVYEQYF.

This clonotype was counted a few times. V usage is TRBV12-3 or TRBV12-4 and J usage is TRBJ2-7; TRBD2 might be the D (5 bases). This CDR3 is 14 amino acids long. V lost 6 bases and J lost 2, with 14 bases in between. CDR3 sequence reads: CASRGDTGTYEQYF. The CDR3, as DNA: TGTGCCAGCAGGGGAGACACTGGTACCTACGAGCAGTACTTC.

The rearrangement links TRBV7-9 to TRBJ1-1; a weak D match, TRBD1 (6 bases). V was shortened by 4 bases and J by 3 bases, with 18 bases between the two germline ends. This CDR3 has 16 amino acids. CDR1 and CDR2 from the germline V gene are SEHNR and FQNEAQ (reference sequence). The CDR3 DNA reads as TGTGCCAGCAGCTATACATTAAGGGGGTACGACACTGAAGCTTTCTTT. Translating gives CASSYTLRGYDTEAFF. Combining the CDR3 with reference TRBV7-9 and TRBJ1-1 gives the whole variable domain DTGVSQNPRHKITKRGQNVTFRCDPISEHNRLYWYRQTLGQGPEFLTYFQNEAQLEKSRLLSDRFSAERPKGSFSTLEIQRTEQGDSAMYLCASSYTLRGYDTEAFFGQGTRLTVV.

About this clonotype: Mismatch with germline at one junction end may stem from a read error. The J gene is TRBJ2-7, the V gene TRBV5-5; a weak D match, TRBD1 (5 bases). The V gene's germline CDR1 is SGHKS and CDR2 YYEKEE (reference sequence). The CDR3 consists of 16 residues. Here the CDR3 DNA reads TGTGGCAGCAGCTTGGCTGGGGCAGGTATTACCTACGAGCAGTACTTC. Protein sequence: CGSSLAGAGITYEQYF. The variable domain in full, with the rest retrieved from reference TRBV5-5 and TRBJ2-7, is DAGVTQSPTHLIKTRGQQVTLRCSPISGHKSVSWYQQVLGQGPQFIFQYYEKEERGRGNFPDRFSARQFPNYSSELNVNALLLGDSALYLCGSSLAGAGITYEQYFGPGTRLTVT.

The J gene is TRBJ2-7, the V gene TRBV7-9, with D perhaps given as TRBD1 or TRBD2 (5 bases each). V lost 2 bases and J 6 bases, leaving 8 bases between the germline ends. Germline CDR1 and CDR2: SEHNR and FQNEAQ (reference sequence). CDR3 length: 12 residues. CDR3 DNA: TGTGCCAGCAGCTTAACTAGGGGCGAGCAGTACGTC. Its translation is CASSLTRGEQYV.

This clonotype has just a few counts. V and J are TRBV5-1 and TRBJ2-7, with D tentatively TRBD1 (6 bases). Germline V gene sequence: CDR1 SGHRS, CDR2 YFSETQ. The CDR3 loop spans 11 amino acids. V gave up 6 bases and J gave up 7 bases, with 11 bases separating them. Here the CDR3 DNA reads TGCGCCAGCAAAGCAGGGGAAGAGCAGTACTTC. Amino acid sequence: CASKAGEEQYF.

V is TRBV28 and J is TRBJ2-3; 10 nucleotides match TRBD1. Trimming at V came to 1 base and at J to 0 bases, leaving 7 bases not matched to a gene. Per the germline V gene, CDR1 is MDHEN and CDR2 is SYDVKM. This CDR3 contains 18 residues. The CDR3 bases are TGTGCCAGCAGTTTATTGGGACAGGGGCCCCCAAGCACAGATACGCAGTATTTT. Protein sequence: CASSLLGQGPPSTDTQYF.

The genes are TRBV20-1 and TRBJ2-3; D uncertain. V was pared by 4 bases and J by 0 bases, with 11 bases between. The CDR3 totals 14 residues. From germline, CDR1 is DFQATT and CDR2 SNEGSKA (reference sequence). The CDR3 here is CSATAGLSTDTQYF. The CDR3 DNA sequence: TGCAGTGCTACAGCAGGCCTTAGCACAGATACGCAGTATTTT.

V usage is TRBV5-1 and J usage is TRBJ2-1; 8 positions agree with TRBD1. The germline V gene has CDR1 SGHRS and CDR2 YFSETQ. Trimming removed 4 bases from V and 1 base from J; junction bases left unmatched: 7. The CDR3 runs to 16 residues. CDR3 nucleotide sequence: TGCGCCAGCAGCGGACCTGACAGGGGTTCCTACAATGAGCAGTTCTTC. The encoded protein is CASSGPDRGSYNEQFF.